These T cell receptor beta chains were read from a single sample in a study of blood T cell repertoires in COVID-19. Here immunoSEQ multiplex PCR was the method, and the copy in TCRdb shows in-frame clones only, minus some. The table lists tens of thousands of clones, 70% to 85% of them singletons. Material for sequencing was peripheral blood. Source of these receptors: an older man with active COVID-19. Each CDR3 is given with its conserved first and last residue. Fields, in order: V gene, J gene, CDR3 protein.

>TRBV14|TRBJ2-1
CASSPSGLLNHNEQFF
>TRBV2|TRBJ1-1
CASRTPDSTPIF
>TRBV11-2|TRBJ2-7
CASSLAPGAGVYEQYF
>TRBV7-2|TRBJ2-3
CASSARVGTDTQYF
>TRBV6-5|TRBJ2-3
CASSKAGIGADTQYF
>TRBV3-1/TRBV3-2|TRBJ1-1
CASSLGTVEAFF
>TRBV11-3|TRBJ1-1
CASSEGTGGPKAFF
>TRBV3-1/TRBV3-2|TRBJ1-4
CASGGTVNEKLFF
>TRBV29-1|TRBJ2-7
CSVGRQGAHEQYF
>TRBV6-5|TRBJ1-1
CASSYFTLGLYTEAFF
>TRBV7-2|TRBJ2-2
CASSLDGTGARELFF
>TRBV7-9|TRBJ2-2
CASSFFGLAVTGELFF
>TRBV29-1|TRBJ2-2
CSVARVPDPGTSGNTGELFF
>TRBV19|TRBJ2-2
CASSRGTSHTGELFF
>TRBV4-1|TRBJ1-5
CASSLRDRDRSQPQHF
>TRBV29-1|TRBJ1-1
CSVEPLPYMNTEAFF
>TRBV28|TRBJ2-2
CASSLRATGELFF
>TRBV7-6|TRBJ1-2
CASSPRGGIGYTF
>TRBV19|TRBJ2-7
CASSTPGQGADEQYF
>TRBV20-1|TRBJ2-1
CSASGSLAGSYNEQFF
>TRBV25-1|TRBJ1-1
CASSESGTGSYTEAFF
>TRBV5-5|TRBJ1-4
CASSRAPPRGSTNEKLFF
>TRBV4-1|TRBJ2-2
CASSQDESTGELFF
>TRBV12-3/TRBV12-4|TRBJ2-7
CASSISGRDEQYF
>TRBV4-3|TRBJ2-6
CASSLAPGTSWSATGANVLTF
>TRBV30|TRBJ2-3
CAWSVGTGGTDTQYF
>TRBV7-3|TRBJ2-5
CASSLSGGLETQYF
>TRBV29-1|TRBJ2-1
CSVDSSSAYNEQFF
>TRBV27|TRBJ1-2
CASSPGGNYGYTF
>TRBV4-3|TRBJ2-3
CASSQDLGGGRDTQYF
>TRBV3-1/TRBV3-2|TRBJ2-1
CASSLRGSGDNEQFF
>TRBV7-6|TRBJ1-4
CASSLVSGSNEKLFF
>TRBV18|TRBJ2-7
CASSPPGRSHEQYF
>TRBV10-3|TRBJ1-1
CAIGEEQNTEAFF
>TRBV11-2|TRBJ1-5
CASSLDFNQPQHF
>TRBV5-1|TRBJ1-6
CASSQGQPASPLHF
>TRBV5-1|TRBJ2-7
CASSPRTGNEQYF
>TRBV14|TRBJ2-5
CASSQVAVETQYF
>TRBV25-1|TRBJ1-1
CASSANRGPNTEAFF
>TRBV16|TRBJ1-5
CASSPPARSNQPQHF